The 30 T cell receptor beta chains reported below all come from one sample, sequenced in a study of T cell responses to AZD1222 COVID-19 vaccine. Produced via immunoSEQ multiplex PCR; TCRdb's table is partial and in-frame only. This table has some 100,000 clones, around 84% appearing once. The specimen comprised peripheral blood, sampled on day 0 of AZD1222 vaccination. These receptors came from an adult in good health.

The sample holds one count of this clone. The CDR3 region has the DNA TGTGCCAGCCATGAAAGTCAACCTCGCAATCAGCCCCAGCATTTT. Translated: CASHESQPRNQPQHF. This chain links TRBV28 with TRBJ1-5, with D hard to call. The CDR3 is made up of 15 amino acids. CDR1 is MDHEN and CDR2 is SYDVKM in the germline V gene. V shed 8 bases and J shed 2 bases, with 16 bases lying between them.

The V gene is TRBV6-1, the J gene TRBJ1-1; D gene unclear. In germline, CDR1 is MNHNS, CDR2 SASEGT. Trimming stripped 6 bases from V and 3 bases from J, with 11 bases between. The CDR3 length is 13 residues. CDR3 loop: CASSPPGYTEAFF. Here the CDR3 DNA reads TGTGCCAGCAGCCCCCCCGGGTACACTGAAGCTTTCTTT.

The chain joins TRBV19 to TRBJ1-6, with D hard to call. The V gene lost 3 bases and the J gene lost 7 bases, with 16 bases spanning the gap. The CDR3 extends over 16 amino acids. In germline, CDR1 is LNHDA, CDR2 SQIVND (reference sequence). The CDR3 is CASSITPGSVNSPLHF. Written as DNA, the CDR3 is TGTGCCAGTAGTATCACTCCCGGGTCCGTGAATTCACCCCTCCACTTT. Combining the CDR3 with reference TRBV19 and TRBJ1-6 gives the whole variable domain DGGITQSPKYLFRKEGQNVTLSCEQNLNHDAMYWYRQDPGQGLRLIYYSQIVNDFQKGDIAEGYSVSREKKESFPLTVTSAQKNPTAFYLCASSITPGSVNSPLHFGNGTRLTVT.

This chain uses TRBV4-1 with TRBJ2-3; the D is unclear. Trimming cost V 3 bases and J 0 bases, with 10 bases left between them. The CDR3 has 15 amino acids. Germline V gene sequence: CDR1 MGHRA, CDR2 YSYEKL. CDR3 DNA: TGCGCCAGCAGCCAGGCGTGGCGGAGCACAGATACGCAGTATTTT. Translation: CASSQAWRSTDTQYF.

The chain joins TRBV19 to TRBJ1-1, with TRBD1 matching 9 bases. The CDR3 runs to 15 residues. V was pared by 7 bases and J by 3 bases, with 9 bases of the junction left unmatched. Germline V gene sequence: CDR1 LNHDA, CDR2 SQIVND (reference sequence). DNA for the CDR3: TGTGCCAGTAACCCCCGGGACAGGGCTGACACTGAAGCTTTCTTT. This translates into CASNPRDRADTEAFF.

The chain carries TRBV5-1 and TRBJ2-1; possibly TRBD1 for D (6 bases). V was pared by 0 bases and J by 3 bases, with 13 bases between. The germline gives CDR1 SGHRS, CDR2 YFSETQ. CDR3 length: 16 amino acids. The CDR3 loop is CASSLDPQDSYNEQFF. The CDR3 nucleotides are TGCGCCAGCAGCTTGGACCCTCAGGACAGCTACAATGAGCAGTTCTTC.

The V call is TRBV28, the J call TRBJ1-6; the D gene is possibly TRBD1 (6 bases). The CDR3 extends over 15 amino acids. The germline V gene has CDR1 MDHEN and CDR2 SYDVKM. V lost 6 bases, J lost 10 bases, and 19 bases lay in between. The CDR3 DNA sequence: TGTGCCAGCAGCCCTCCAGGGGCCCATAGATCACCCCTCCACTTT. Translation: CASSPPGAHRSPLHF. Drawing the rest from reference TRBV28 and TRBJ1-6, the complete variable domain is DVKVTQSSRYLVKRTGEKVFLECVQDMDHENMFWYRQDPGLGLRLIYFSYDVKMKEKGDIPEGYSVSREKKERFSLILESASTNQTSMYLCASSPPGAHRSPLHFGNGTRLTVT.

The V and J genes are TRBV30 and TRBJ1-6; 7 positions agree with TRBD1. The V segment lost 2 bases and the J segment 6 bases; nucleotides outside the gene matches: 1. Per the germline V gene, CDR1 is GTSNPN and CDR2 is SVGIG (reference sequence). The CDR3 has 13 amino acids. CDR3 bases: TGTGCCTGGAGTACAGGGGTTAATTCACCCCTCCACTTT. Translated, it gives CAWSTGVNSPLHF.

This sequence joins TRBV19 and TRBJ1-2; TRBD1 matches at 8 bases. Germline V gene data show CDR1 as LNHDA and CDR2 as SQIVND (reference sequence). CDR3 length: 13 amino acids. V was pared by 5 bases and J by 8 bases, with 7 bases of the junction left unmatched. The CDR3 region is CASSPDRARGYTF. The CDR3 coding sequence is TGTGCCAGTAGTCCGGACAGGGCGCGGGGCTACACCTTC.

This clone was recorded only once. This chain connects TRBV27 to TRBJ1-1; unclear D gene. Per germline, CDR1 MNHEY and CDR2 SMNVEV (reference sequence). The CDR3 sequence is 14 residues long. Trimming took 3 bases from V and 1 from J, leaving 9 bases between them. CDR3 region: CASSFSQPNTEAFF. CDR3 bases: TGTGCCAGCAGTTTTTCACAGCCGAACACTGAAGCTTTCTTT.

This sequence joins TRBV18 and TRBJ1-3; D possibly corresponds to TRBD1 (5 bases). V was cut by 2 bases and J by 4 bases, with 18 bases left in between. This CDR3 spans 17 amino acids. The germline CDR1 and CDR2 sequences are KGHSH and LQKENI. This chain's CDR3 is CASSPKLDSYNGNTIYF. The CDR3 coding sequence is TGTGCCAGCTCACCAAAACTAGACAGCTACAACGGAAACACCATATATTTT.

This clone was picked up one time. The chain has TRBV7-2 and TRBJ2-3, with 12 positions matching TRBD2. V trimming: 6 bases; J trimming: 8 bases; junction bases outside the gene matches: 9. This CDR3 has 15 residues. The germline CDR1 and CDR2 sequences are SGHTA and FQGNSA. CDR3 region: CASSLATSGSGTQYF. CDR3 sequence (DNA): TGTGCCAGCAGTTTGGCGACTAGCGGGAGTGGTACGCAGTATTTT.

This clone showed up just a few times. V usage is TRBV9 and J usage is TRBJ1-6, with D possibly being TRBD1 (6 bases). CDR1 and CDR2 from the germline V gene are SGDLS and YYNGEE. This CDR3 has 14 residues. The V end was cut by 3 bases, the J end by 9 bases, with 13 bases between. The CDR3 DNA reads TGTGCCAGCAGCGCCCAACAGGGACGTTCACCCCTCCACTTT. This gives the protein CASSAQQGRSPLHF.

The rearrangement links TRBV19 to TRBJ1-4, with D perhaps TRBD1 (5 bases). This CDR3 is 13 amino acids long. The germline gives CDR1 LNHDA, CDR2 SQIVND (reference sequence). Trimming removed 4 bases from V and 6 bases from J, with 9 bases in between. The CDR3 here is CASSKRDHEKLFF. The CDR3 bases are TGTGCCAGTAGTAAGCGGGACCATGAAAAACTGTTTTTT.

The rearrangement joins TRBV6-1 to TRBJ1-5; 8 positions agree with TRBD1. The junction had 3 bases not matched to a gene; V was cut back by 2 bases and J by 6 bases. Per germline, CDR1 MNHNS and CDR2 SASEGT. The length of the CDR3 is 14 residues. The CDR3 DNA sequence: TGTGCCAGCAGTGAATCAGGGGGCCGTCAGCCCCAGCATTTT. Amino acids: CASSESGGRQPQHF.

The chain recombines TRBV7-2 with TRBJ2-3; 13 nucleotides agree with TRBD2. The V segment lost 4 bases and the J segment 4 bases; nucleotides outside the gene matches: 2. Germline V gene data show CDR1 as SGHTA and CDR2 as FQGNSA. The CDR3 runs to 15 residues. CDR3 region: CASSSTSGRADTQYF. In nucleotides, the CDR3 is TGTGCCAGCAGCTCCACTAGCGGGAGGGCAGATACGCAGTATTTT. Full variable domain (outside the CDR3, taken from reference TRBV7-2 and TRBJ2-3): GAGVSQSPSNKVTEKGKDVELRCDPISGHTALYWYRQSLGQGLEFLIYFQGNSAPDKSGLPSDRFSAERTGGSVSTLTIQRTQQEDSAVYLCASSSTSGRADTQYFGPGTRLTVL.

The chain joins TRBV6-2 or TRBV6-3 to TRBJ2-6, with unresolved D. Trimming removed 6 bases from V and 1 base from J, with 4 bases in between. Looked up from germline, CDR1 is MNHEY and CDR2 is SVGEGT. The CDR3 has 13 residues. The CDR3 bases are TGTGCCAGCAGCTTATCTGGGGCCAACGTCCTGACTTTC. Its protein product is CASSLSGANVLTF.

This clone showed up just a few times. The V gene is TRBV18, the J gene TRBJ1-2; 8 positions match TRBD1. V gave up 6 bases and J gave up 4 bases; unmatched junction bases: 4. The CDR3 runs to 13 residues. CDR1 and CDR2 (germline): KGHSH, LQKENI. CDR3 sequence: CASSPGTGYGYTF. For the CDR3, the DNA is TGTGCCAGCTCTCCCGGGACAGGCTATGGCTACACCTTC.

The chain uses TRBV28 and TRBJ1-1; D not certain. This CDR3 has 10 amino acids. Germline CDR1 reads MDHEN; CDR2 reads SYDVKM. The germline V and J ends were trimmed by 6 bases and 6 bases, with 5 bases remaining between them. The CDR3 sequence: CASRGAEAFF. CDR3 DNA: TGTGCCAGCAGGGGCGCTGAAGCTTTCTTT.

The V gene is TRBV4-3, the J gene TRBJ2-3; TRBD2 matches 8 bases. After removal of 3 bases from V and 2 bases from J, the junction contained 4 bases not matched to a gene. The CDR3 consists of 15 residues. The germline gives CDR1 LGHNA, CDR2 YSLEER. The DNA for the CDR3 is TGCGCCAGCAGCCAGGGCGGGAGGAACACAGATACGCAGTATTTT. Its translation: CASSQGGRNTDTQYF.

This clone was seen a handful of times. The rearrangement links TRBV9 to TRBJ2-5; D may match TRBD1 or TRBD2 (5 bases each). The CDR3 covers 16 residues. Germline V CDR1 and CDR2: SGDLS, YYNGEE. V was shortened by 5 bases and J by 1 base, with 18 bases between the two germline ends. The CDR3 nucleotides are TGTGCCAGCAGTGCGAACGCCGGGACGAGCCAAGAGACCCAGTACTTC. Its protein is CASSANAGTSQETQYF.

The chain couples TRBV25-1 to TRBJ2-1, with 10 bases aligning to TRBD2. CDR3 length equals 16 residues. The V gene end was trimmed by 1 base and the J gene end by 6 bases; junction bases not matched to a gene: 6. The germline V gene has CDR1 MGHDK and CDR2 SYGVNS. The CDR3 DNA follows: TGTGCCAGCAGTGAATTAGGACTAGCGGACTTCAATGAGCAGTTCTTC. The encoded protein is CASSELGLADFNEQFF.

The V and J genes are TRBV7-9 and TRBJ2-2; 7 nucleotides align to TRBD2. J gave up 6 bases and V 5 bases, and 6 bases lay outside the gene matches. Germline assignment: CDR1 SEHNR and CDR2 FQNEAQ (reference sequence). There are 14 residues in the CDR3. This CDR3 is CASSPRTRAGELFF. The CDR3 coding sequence is TGTGCCAGCAGCCCCCGGACTAGGGCCGGGGAGCTGTTTTTT.

The V call is TRBV11-2, the J call TRBJ2-2; the match to TRBD2 covers 10 bases. Trimming at V came to 4 bases and at J to 4 bases, leaving 12 bases not matched to a gene. The CDR3 length is 18 residues. The germline V gene has CDR1 SGHAT and CDR2 FQNNGV. The CDR3 sequence is CASSSEGWTSGSTGELFF. The CDR3 bases are TGTGCCAGCAGCTCTGAGGGTTGGACTAGCGGATCCACCGGGGAGCTGTTTTTT.

The rearrangement joins TRBV9 to TRBJ1-1; 7 bases line up with TRBD1. The ends lost 0 bases at V and 6 bases at J; junction bases unmatched: 8. The germline V gene has CDR1 SGDLS and CDR2 YYNGEE. CDR3 length: 15 residues. This CDR3 reads CASSVGGQRGAEAFF. The CDR3 region has the DNA TGTGCCAGCAGCGTAGGGGGACAGAGAGGAGCTGAAGCTTTCTTT.

The chain combines TRBV28 with TRBJ1-4, with no clear D. Germline assignment: CDR1 MDHEN and CDR2 SYDVKM. The CDR3 length is 14 residues. With 3 bases removed from V and 2 bases from J, the gap between germline ends came to 7 bases. CDR3 sequence (DNA): TGTGCCAGCAGTTTGGAAGATACTAATGAAAAACTGTTTTTT. This encodes CASSLEDTNEKLFF.

This clone was counted a single time. CDR3 DNA: TGTGCCAGCAGTGAATTTAGACAGGGTTCCTACAATGAGCAGTTCTTC. Its translation is CASSEFRQGSYNEQFF. The gene calls are TRBV25-1 and TRBJ2-1; TRBD1 agrees at 7 bases. This CDR3 is 16 amino acids long. V was pared by 1 base and J by 1 base, with 4 bases of the junction left unmatched. In germline, CDR1 is MGHDK, CDR2 SYGVNS.

The chain combines TRBV4-2 with TRBJ2-2, with TRBD2 as a possible D gene (6 bases). V dropped 0 bases and J dropped 7 bases, with 12 bases sitting between them. Germline CDR1 is LGHNA and CDR2 is YNFKEQ. This CDR3 contains 15 residues. In DNA form, the CDR3 reads TGTGCCAGCAGCCAAGACTCTGGGGAGGTCGGGGAGCTGTTTTTT. It yields the protein CASSQDSGEVGELFF.

CDR3 protein: CASSPDIAKNIQYF. The CDR3 bases are TGTGCCAGCTCACCAGATATAGCCAAAAACATTCAGTACTTC. The rearrangement links TRBV18 to TRBJ2-4; D call uncertain. Trimming took 2 bases from V and 0 from J, leaving 5 bases between them. CDR3 length: 14 residues. The germline CDR1 and CDR2 sequences are KGHSH and LQKENI.

The rearrangement joins TRBV6-2 or TRBV6-3 to TRBJ2-7; D perhaps matches TRBD2 (5 bases). The CDR3 contains 14 residues. Between the trimmed V and J ends, which lost 2 bases and 6 bases, there was a span of 14 bases. Per germline, CDR1 MNHEY and CDR2 SVGEGT. The CDR3 region is CASSYGGSSGEQYF. CDR3 in DNA: TGTGCCAGCAGTTACGGCGGGTCGTCGGGCGAGCAGTACTTC.